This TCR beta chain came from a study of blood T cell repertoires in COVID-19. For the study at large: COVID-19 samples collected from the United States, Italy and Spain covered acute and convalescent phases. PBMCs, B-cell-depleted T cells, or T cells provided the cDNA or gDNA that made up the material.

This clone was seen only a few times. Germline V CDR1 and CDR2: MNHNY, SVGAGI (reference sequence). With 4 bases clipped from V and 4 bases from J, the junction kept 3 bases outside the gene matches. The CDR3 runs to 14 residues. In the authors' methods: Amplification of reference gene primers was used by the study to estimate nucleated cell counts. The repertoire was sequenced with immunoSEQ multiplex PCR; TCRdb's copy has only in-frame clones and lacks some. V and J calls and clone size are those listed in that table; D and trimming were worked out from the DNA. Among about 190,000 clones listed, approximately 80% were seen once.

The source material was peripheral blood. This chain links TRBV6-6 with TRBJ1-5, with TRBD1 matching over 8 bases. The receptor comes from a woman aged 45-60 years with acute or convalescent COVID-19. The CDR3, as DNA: TGTGCCAGCAGTTCAACAGGGGGAAATCAGCCCCAGCATTTT. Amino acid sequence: CASSSTGGNQPQHF.